This T cell receptor beta chain appears in the sequencing data of a study of cytomegalovirus exposure and HLA in healthy donors. Study outcomes and limitations: CMV antigen specificity was confirmed in vitro for a few CMV-associated chains. The study listed 164 cytomegalovirus-associated TCR beta chains.

The study ran its PCR with 60 Vbeta and 13 Jbeta primers. Profiled with immunoSEQ multiplex PCR; TCRdb holds only in-frame clones, not every one. The top ten clones hold 3% to 3.5% of a sample with under 200,000 clones, 75% to 80% of them seen once. Points on this clone: Its specificity is unknown.

Germline CDR1 and CDR2: ENHRY and SYGVKD. J was trimmed by 4 bases and V by 6 bases; bases with no gene match: 16. This CDR3 is built from 17 residues. Healthy bone marrow donors made up the donor group. This sequence originates from a middle-aged woman in good health and CMV-seronegative. Sequencing was carried out using PBMCs. The chain is built from TRBV10-3 and TRBJ2-3; TRBD2 agrees at 7 bases. The CDR3 reads CAISASIGLVSADTQYF. The CDR3 DNA follows: TGTGCCATCAGCGCCTCAATAGGACTAGTTTCAGCAGATACGCAGTATTTT.